This T cell receptor (beta chain) was recovered during a study of blood T cell repertoires in COVID-19. Overall study: Sites in the United States, Italy and Spain provided acute and convalescent COVID-19 samples.

CDR3 length: 15 amino acids. Germline lookup yields CDR1 LGHNT and CDR2 FRNRAP. V was clipped by 1 base and J by 10 bases, with 17 bases between them. Per the original methods: Estimated nucleated cell counts came from reference gene primer amplification. Measured with immunoSEQ multiplex PCR; TCRdb has only the in-frame clones, and not every one. V, J and clone size derive from that table, while D and trimming were established from the DNA sequence. Of some 320,000 clones in the sample, approximately 88% are singletons; the top ten hold roughly 6.9%. The TCR comes from a woman in her 30s who had recovered from COVID-19. The sequenced material came from peripheral blood. The chain uses TRBV12-5 and TRBJ2-1; TRBD2 is a possible D gene (5 bases). The CDR3 is CASGLGLASQGEQFF. As DNA, the CDR3 is TGTGCTAGTGGTTTGGGTCTAGCATCACAAGGGGAGCAGTTCTTC.